The 19 T cell receptor beta chains in this list originate from one sample, sequenced in a study of spatial heterogeneity in lung cancer. Noted time point: sample taken at primary tumor resection. Unsorted whole RNA from tumor, nontumor lung or frozen PBMC underwent sequencing. TCRdb reanalysed the 5' RACE reads using MiXCR and keeps one entry per CDR3 protein. The sample contains around 60,000 distinct CDR3 sequences, 7.5% to 8.5% of which appear only once. The specimen was PBMCs, collected at surgery. Receptors were obtained from a female donor with early-stage non-small cell lung cancer.

This clonotype was detected many times. V and J are TRBV13 and TRBJ2-7; 10 bases fit TRBD2. The length of the CDR3 is 19 residues. J was trimmed by 5 bases and V by 2 bases; bases with no gene match: 18. Germline values: CDR1 PRHDT, CDR2 FYEKMQ (reference sequence). CDR3 in DNA: TGTGCCAGCAGCTTACGGCAGGTATCTGCTGCTAGCGGGAGACACGAGCAGTACTTC. Protein sequence: CASSLRQVSAASGRHEQYF.

This chain connects TRBV6-5 to TRBJ1-3, with D uncertain. Germline V gene data show CDR1 as MNHEY and CDR2 as SVGAGI. This CDR3 comprises 15 residues. Between the trimmed V and J ends, which lost 6 bases and 0 bases, there was a span of 12 bases. CDR3 amino acids: CASSGGQLSGNTIYF. The CDR3 DNA follows: TGTGCCAGCAGCGGTGGGCAGCTCTCTGGAAACACCATATATTTT.

Comments on this clonotype: This may be a read error, as it is one base from a much larger clone. The J gene is TRBJ2-5, the V gene TRBV7-9, with 8 bases identical to TRBD1. This CDR3 contains 16 residues. Germline CDR1 SEHNR, CDR2 FQNEAQ (reference sequence). The CDR3 nucleotides read TGTGTCAGCAGCCCCGACCTGACAGGGGCCGGAGAGACCCAGTACTTC. Encoded protein: CVSSPDLTGAGETQYF.

The table lists this clonotype with a few counts. The gene calls are TRBV11-2 and TRBJ2-2; TRBD1 matches at 9 bases. The CDR3 runs 15 residues. The J segment lost 3 bases and the V segment lost 7 bases, leaving 6 bases of the junction unmatched. From germline, CDR1 is SGHAT and CDR2 FQNNGV. Here the CDR3 reads CASNEGQGYTGELFF. DNA for the CDR3: TGTGCCAGCAATGAGGGACAGGGTTACACCGGGGAGCTGTTTTTT.

This clonotype has only a few counts. This chain uses TRBV7-9 with TRBJ2-2; D call uncertain. The CDR3 totals 11 residues. The germline CDR1 and CDR2 sequences are SEHNR and FQNEAQ (reference sequence). V was cut by 8 bases and J by 4 bases, with 5 bases left in between. As DNA, the CDR3 is TGTGCCAGCCCCGTCACCGGGGAGCTGTTTTTT. Its protein is CASPVTGELFF.

This clonotype turned up a few times. Given a much more abundant clone one base away, this may be a read error. The chain has TRBV12-3 or TRBV12-4 and TRBJ2-1; TRBD2 might be the D (7 bases). The CDR3 length is 16 residues. CDR3 residues: CASRPAEGEGPYERFF. The CDR3 DNA reads TGTGCCAGCAGACCTGCCGAGGGGGAGGGTCCCTATGAGCGGTTCTTC.

This clonotype was seen at least ten times. The gene calls are TRBV24-1 and TRBJ2-5; no definite D call. V gave up 2 bases and J gave up 1 base, with 7 bases separating them. Germline CDR1 and CDR2: KGHDR and SFDVKD. The CDR3 extends over 14 amino acids. This CDR3 reads CATSDSWFQETQYF. For the CDR3, the DNA is TGTGCCACCAGTGATTCCTGGTTCCAAGAGACCCAGTACTTC.

On this clonotype: A much larger clone differs from this one at a single base, so this may be a read error. The chain recombines TRBV28 with TRBJ1-5, with 7 bases aligning to TRBD1. Germline assignment: CDR1 MDHEN and CDR2 SYDVKM. The CDR3 loop spans 12 amino acids. The DNA of the CDR3 is TGTGTCGGACAGGTTAGCAATCAGCCCCAGCATTTT. This gives the protein CVGQVSNQPQHF.

Turning to this clonotype: This may be a read error: a much more frequent sequence differs by one nucleotide. Here the CDR3 omits its conserved ending phenylalanine or tryptophan, so a read error is the likely source. The chain links TRBV12-3 or TRBV12-4 to TRBJ2-5; D remains unclear. The CDR3 is 14 amino acids. The V end lost 2 bases, the J end lost 4 bases, and 11 bases lay between the germline ends. This chain's CDR3 is CASSLSAAGETQYS. The CDR3 DNA sequence: TGTGCCAGCAGTTTAAGCGCCGCTGGAGAGACCCAGTACTCC.

The V gene is TRBV7-3, the J gene TRBJ1-6; D gene uncertain. CDR1 is SGHTA and CDR2 is FQGTGA in the germline V gene. Trimming took 0 bases from V and 4 from J, leaving 1 base between them. CDR3 size: 13 residues. CDR3 nucleotides: TGTGCCAGCAGCTTAACTTATAATTCACCCCTCCACTTT. Protein product: CASSLTYNSPLHF.

This clonotype was seen a handful of times. J is TRBJ1-1 and V is TRBV28; 10 nucleotides align to TRBD1. Germline V gives CDR1 MDHEN, CDR2 SYDVKM. CDR3 size: 15 residues. Losses at the gene ends were 5 bases for V and 6 bases for J; bases not matched to a gene: 9. CDR3 residues: CASSTPGQGRAEAFF. The CDR3 DNA reads TGTGCCAGCAGTACCCCGGGACAGGGGCGCGCTGAAGCTTTCTTT.

This clonotype was found a few times. This sequence joins TRBV4-1 and TRBJ2-3, with D maybe TRBD2 (5 bases). Trimming stripped 5 bases from V and 2 bases from J, with 8 bases between. CDR3 length: 13 residues. Germline V CDR1 and CDR2: MGHRA, YSYEKL. The CDR3, as DNA: TGCGCCAGCAGCGGCCGGGACACAGATACGCAGTATTTT. Translated, it gives CASSGRDTDTQYF.

The chain uses TRBV9 and TRBJ1-1; the D gene is possibly TRBD1 (5 bases). The CDR3 length is 16 residues. Germline assignment: CDR1 SGDLS and CDR2 YYNGEE. V lost 0 bases to trimming and J lost 1 base, with 13 bases between them. The CDR3 DNA sequence: TGTGCCAGCAGCGTAGGGCAGGGAGGAAGGAACACTGAAGCTTTCTTT. Its translation is CASSVGQGGRNTEAFF.

This clonotype came up many times. The chain has TRBV7-3 and TRBJ2-2; TRBD2 is a possible D gene (5 bases). Germline V gives CDR1 SGHTA, CDR2 FQGTGA. V was pared by 2 bases and J by 3 bases, with 19 bases between. This CDR3 has 18 amino acids. CDR3 in amino acids: CASSLFSSSQTHTGELFF. The CDR3 bases are TGTGCCAGCAGCTTATTCTCTAGCAGCCAGACGCACACCGGGGAGCTGTTTTTT.

The chain couples TRBV27 to TRBJ1-2; no clear D gene. Germline lookup yields CDR1 MNHEY and CDR2 SMNVEV (reference sequence). This CDR3 has 14 amino acids. V gave up 6 bases and J gave up 6 bases, with 17 bases separating them. The CDR3 nucleotides read TGTGCCAGCAGGCCGGATTACACTCCCCATGGCTACACCTTC. This sequence encodes CASRPDYTPHGYTF.

The chain links TRBV18 to TRBJ1-1; no reliable D call. V lost 6 bases and J 3 bases, leaving 11 bases between the germline ends. The CDR3 runs to 13 residues. Germline V gene sequence: CDR1 KGHSH, CDR2 LQKENI. CDR3 amino acids: CASSPGSYTEAFF. The CDR3 DNA is TGTGCCAGCTCTCCTGGGTCTTACACTGAAGCTTTCTTT.

This clonotype was seen more than once but under ten times. The chain carries TRBV28 and TRBJ1-5, with 8 positions matching TRBD1. V lost 4 bases to trimming and J lost 6 bases; unmatched junction nucleotides: 5. Germline CDR1 and CDR2: MDHEN and SYDVKM. This CDR3 comprises 14 residues. The DNA for the CDR3 is TGTGCCAGCAGTTCCGACAGGGGCGGTCAGCCCCAGCATTTT. It specifies CASSSDRGGQPQHF.

This clonotype was seen many times. The rearrangement links TRBV9 to TRBJ1-3; the match to TRBD1 covers 8 bases. Germline CDR1 and CDR2: SGDLS and YYNGEE. This CDR3 is built from 18 residues. Trimming removed 3 bases from V and 2 bases from J; junction bases left unmatched: 13. This CDR3 is CASSAGGTGPLTGNTIYF. CDR3 bases: TGTGCCAGCAGCGCAGGGGGGACAGGCCCCCTAACTGGAAACACCATATATTTT.

V and J are TRBV6-5 and TRBJ1-2; 12 bases are a match to TRBD1. This CDR3 spans 15 amino acids. CDR1 is MNHEY and CDR2 is SVGAGI in the germline V gene. Trimming at V came to 6 bases and at J to 4 bases, leaving 6 bases not matched to a gene. In DNA form, the CDR3 reads TGTGCCAGCAGCTTCGGGACAGGGGGCACCTATGGCTACACCTTC. It specifies CASSFGTGGTYGYTF.